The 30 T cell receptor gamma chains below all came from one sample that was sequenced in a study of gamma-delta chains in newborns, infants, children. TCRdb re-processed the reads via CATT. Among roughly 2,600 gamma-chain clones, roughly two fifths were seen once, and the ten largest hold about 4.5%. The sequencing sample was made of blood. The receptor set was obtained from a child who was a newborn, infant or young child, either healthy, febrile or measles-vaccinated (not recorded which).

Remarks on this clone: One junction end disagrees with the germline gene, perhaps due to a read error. This CDR3 reads CATWAVGGYCKKLF. DNA for the CDR3: TGTGCCACCTGGGCCGTTGGAGGTTATTGTAAGAAACTCTTT. The chain recombines TRGV8 with TRGJ1 or TRGJ2. Since TCRdb gives no J gene, matching the DNA to germline was used here to assign it. Germline lookup yields CDR1 VENAVY and CDR2 YDSYNSRV. The CDR3 is 14 residues long.

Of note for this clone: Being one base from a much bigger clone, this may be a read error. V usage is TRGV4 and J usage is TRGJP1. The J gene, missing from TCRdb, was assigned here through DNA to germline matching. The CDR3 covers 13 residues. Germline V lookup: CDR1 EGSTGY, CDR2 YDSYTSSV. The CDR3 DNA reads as TGTACCACTGGGGATACCACTGGTTGGTTCAAGATATTT. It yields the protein CTTGDTTGWFKIF.

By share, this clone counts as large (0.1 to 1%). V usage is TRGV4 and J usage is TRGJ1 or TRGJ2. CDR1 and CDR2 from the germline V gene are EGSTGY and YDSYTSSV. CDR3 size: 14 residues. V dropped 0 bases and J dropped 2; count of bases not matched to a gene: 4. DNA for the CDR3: TGTGCCACCTGGGATGGGCCTCATTATTATAAGAAACTCTTT. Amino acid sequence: CATWDGPHYYKKLF.

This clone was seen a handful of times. The CDR3 here is CATWDSPNKKLF. CDR3 bases: TGTGCCACCTGGGACAGTCCTAATAAGAAACTCTTT. The V call is TRGV3, the J call TRGJ1 or TRGJ2. Germline V lookup: CDR1 VTNTFY, CDR2 YDVSTARD (reference sequence). J lost 8 bases, V lost 1 base, and 5 bases had no gene match. The CDR3 has 12 residues.

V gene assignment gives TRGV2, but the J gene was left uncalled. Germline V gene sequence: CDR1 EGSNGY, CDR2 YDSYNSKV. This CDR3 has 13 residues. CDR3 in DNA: TGTGCCACCTGGGACGGGCCCTGGTATAAGAGACTCTTT. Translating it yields CATWDGPWYKRLF.

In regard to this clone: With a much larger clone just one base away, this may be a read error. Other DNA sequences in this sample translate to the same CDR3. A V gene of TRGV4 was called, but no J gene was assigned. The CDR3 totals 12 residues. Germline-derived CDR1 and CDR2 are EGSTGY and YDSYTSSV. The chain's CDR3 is CATWVNYYKKLF. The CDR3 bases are TGTGCCACCTGGGTGAATTATTATAAGAAGCTCTTT.

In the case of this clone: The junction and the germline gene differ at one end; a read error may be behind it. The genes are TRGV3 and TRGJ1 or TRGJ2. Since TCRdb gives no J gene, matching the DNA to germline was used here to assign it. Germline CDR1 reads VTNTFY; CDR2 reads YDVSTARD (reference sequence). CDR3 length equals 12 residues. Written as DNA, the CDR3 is TGTGCCACCGGGGACACGGCCTTGGAGAAACTCTTT. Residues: CATGDTALEKLF.

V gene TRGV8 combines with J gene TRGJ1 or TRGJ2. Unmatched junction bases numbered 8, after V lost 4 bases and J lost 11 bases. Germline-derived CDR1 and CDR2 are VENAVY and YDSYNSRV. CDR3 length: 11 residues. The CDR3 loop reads CATWEQGEKLF. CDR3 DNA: TGTGCCACCTGGGAGCAAGGGGAGAAACTCTTT.

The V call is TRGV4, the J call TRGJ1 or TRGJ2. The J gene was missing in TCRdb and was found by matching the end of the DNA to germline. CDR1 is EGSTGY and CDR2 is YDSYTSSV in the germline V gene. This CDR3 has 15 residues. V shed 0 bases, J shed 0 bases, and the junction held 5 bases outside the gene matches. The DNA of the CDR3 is TGTGCCACCTGGGATGGGCACCTGAATTATTATAAGAAACTCTTT. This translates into CATWDGHLNYYKKLF.

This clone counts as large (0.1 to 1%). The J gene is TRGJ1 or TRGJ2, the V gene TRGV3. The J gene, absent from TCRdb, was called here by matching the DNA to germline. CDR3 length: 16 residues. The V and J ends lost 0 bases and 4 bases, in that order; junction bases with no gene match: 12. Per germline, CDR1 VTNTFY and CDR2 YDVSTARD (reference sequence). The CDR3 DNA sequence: TGTGCCACCTGGGACAGGCCGAACCACTTCTATTATAAGAAACTCTTT. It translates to CATWDRPNHFYYKKLF.

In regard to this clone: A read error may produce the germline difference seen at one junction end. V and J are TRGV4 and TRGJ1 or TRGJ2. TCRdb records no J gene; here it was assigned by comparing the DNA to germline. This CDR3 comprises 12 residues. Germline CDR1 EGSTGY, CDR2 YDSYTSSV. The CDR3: CATWDAYCKKLF. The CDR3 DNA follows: TGTGCCACCTGGGATGCGTATTGTAAGAAACTCTTT.

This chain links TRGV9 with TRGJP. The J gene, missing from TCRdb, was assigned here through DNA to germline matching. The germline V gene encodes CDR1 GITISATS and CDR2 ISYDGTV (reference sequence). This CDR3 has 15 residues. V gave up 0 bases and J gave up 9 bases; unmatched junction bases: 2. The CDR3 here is CALWEVGLGKKIKVF. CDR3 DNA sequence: TGTGCCTTGTGGGAGGTGGGGTTGGGCAAAAAAATCAAGGTATTT.

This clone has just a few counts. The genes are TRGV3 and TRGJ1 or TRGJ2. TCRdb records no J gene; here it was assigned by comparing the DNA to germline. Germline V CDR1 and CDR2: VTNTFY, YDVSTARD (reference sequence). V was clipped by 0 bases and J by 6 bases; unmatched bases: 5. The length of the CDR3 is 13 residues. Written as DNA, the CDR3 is TGTGCCACCTGGGACAGGCAGTCTTATAAGAAACTCTTT. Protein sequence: CATWDRQSYKKLF.

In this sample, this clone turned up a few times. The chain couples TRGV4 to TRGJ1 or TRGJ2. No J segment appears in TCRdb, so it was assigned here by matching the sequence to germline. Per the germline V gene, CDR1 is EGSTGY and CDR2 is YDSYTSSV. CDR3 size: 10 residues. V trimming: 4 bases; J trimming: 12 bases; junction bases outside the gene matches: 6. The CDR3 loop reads CATWERRKLF. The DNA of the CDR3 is TGTGCCACCTGGGAGAGGAGGAAACTCTTT.

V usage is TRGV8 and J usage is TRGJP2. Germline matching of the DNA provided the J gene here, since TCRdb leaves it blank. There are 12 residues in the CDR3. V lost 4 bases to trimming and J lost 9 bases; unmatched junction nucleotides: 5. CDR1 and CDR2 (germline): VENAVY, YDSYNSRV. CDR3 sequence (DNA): TGTGCCACCTGGGACGGGAATTGGATCAAGACGTTT. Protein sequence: CATWDGNWIKTF.

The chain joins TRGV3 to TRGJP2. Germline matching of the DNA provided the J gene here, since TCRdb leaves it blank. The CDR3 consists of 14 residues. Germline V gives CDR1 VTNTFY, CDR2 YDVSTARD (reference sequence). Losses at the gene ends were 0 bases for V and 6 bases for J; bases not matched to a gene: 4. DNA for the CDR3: TGTGCCACCTGGGACAGGCGCGGTGATTGGATCAAGACGTTT. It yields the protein CATWDRRGDWIKTF.

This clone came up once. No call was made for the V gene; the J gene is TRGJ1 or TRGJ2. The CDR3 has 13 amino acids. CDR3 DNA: TGTGCCACCTGGGACAGGCAAATGAGCAAGAAACTCTTT. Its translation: CATWDRQMSKKLF.

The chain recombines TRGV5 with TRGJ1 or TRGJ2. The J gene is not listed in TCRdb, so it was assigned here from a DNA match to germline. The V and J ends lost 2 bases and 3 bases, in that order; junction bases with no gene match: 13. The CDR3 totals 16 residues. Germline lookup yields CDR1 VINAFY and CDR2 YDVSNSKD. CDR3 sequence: CATWDNRSAIYYKKLF. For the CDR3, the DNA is TGTGCCACCTGGGACAACCGTTCTGCCATTTATTATAAGAAACTCTTT.

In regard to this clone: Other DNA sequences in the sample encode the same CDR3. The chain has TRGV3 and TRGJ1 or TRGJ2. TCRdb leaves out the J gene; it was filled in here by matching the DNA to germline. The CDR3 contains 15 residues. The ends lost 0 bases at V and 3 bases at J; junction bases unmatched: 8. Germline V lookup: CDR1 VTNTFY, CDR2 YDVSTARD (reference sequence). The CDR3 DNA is TGTGCCACCTGGGACAGGCCGAAGATTTATTATAAGAAACTCTTT. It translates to CATWDRPKIYYKKLF.

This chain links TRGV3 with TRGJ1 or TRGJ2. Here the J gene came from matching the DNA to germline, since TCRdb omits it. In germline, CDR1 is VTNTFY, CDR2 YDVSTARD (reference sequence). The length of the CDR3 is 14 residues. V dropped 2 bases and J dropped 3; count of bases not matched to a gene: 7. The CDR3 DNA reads TGTGCCACCTGGGACAAGCACCTTTATTATAAGAAACTCTTT. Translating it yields CATWDKHLYYKKLF.

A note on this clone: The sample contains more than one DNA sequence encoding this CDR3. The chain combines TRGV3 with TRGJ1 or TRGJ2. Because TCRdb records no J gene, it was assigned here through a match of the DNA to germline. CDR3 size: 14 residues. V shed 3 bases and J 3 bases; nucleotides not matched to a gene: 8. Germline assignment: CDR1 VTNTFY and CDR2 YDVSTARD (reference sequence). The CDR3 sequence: CATWDRPIYYKKLF. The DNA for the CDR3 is TGTGCCACCTGGGACCGGCCGATTTATTATAAGAAACTCTTT.

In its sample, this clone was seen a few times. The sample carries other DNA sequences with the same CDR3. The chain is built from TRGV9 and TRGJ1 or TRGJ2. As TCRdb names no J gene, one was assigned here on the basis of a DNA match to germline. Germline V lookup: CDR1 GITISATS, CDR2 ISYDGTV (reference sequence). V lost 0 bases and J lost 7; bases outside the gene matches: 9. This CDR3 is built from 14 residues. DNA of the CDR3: TGTGCCTTGTGGGAGGTGCGGACGGGATATAAGAAACTCTTT. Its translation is CALWEVRTGYKKLF.

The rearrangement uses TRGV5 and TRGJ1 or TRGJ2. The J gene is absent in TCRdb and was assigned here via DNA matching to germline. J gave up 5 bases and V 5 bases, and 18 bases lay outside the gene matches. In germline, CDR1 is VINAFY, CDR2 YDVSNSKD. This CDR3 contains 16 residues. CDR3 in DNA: TGTGCCACCTGGGTCCCCACTCACATGACTAATTATAAGAAACTCTTT. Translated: CATWVPTHMTNYKKLF.

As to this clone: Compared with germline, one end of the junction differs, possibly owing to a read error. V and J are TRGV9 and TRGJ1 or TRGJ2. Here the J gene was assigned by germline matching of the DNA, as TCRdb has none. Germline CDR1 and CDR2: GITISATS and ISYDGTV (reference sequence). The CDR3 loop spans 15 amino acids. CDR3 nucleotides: TGTGCCTTGAGGGAGGTGCCCGTCCGTAATTATAAGAAACTCTTT. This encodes CALREVPVRNYKKLF.

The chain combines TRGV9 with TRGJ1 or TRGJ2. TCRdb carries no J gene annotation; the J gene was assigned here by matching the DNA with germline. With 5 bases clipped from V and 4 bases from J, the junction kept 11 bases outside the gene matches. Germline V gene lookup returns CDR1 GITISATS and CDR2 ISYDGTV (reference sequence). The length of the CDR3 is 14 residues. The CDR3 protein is CALWAQTPYYKKLF. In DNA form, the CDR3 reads TGTGCCTTGTGGGCCCAGACACCATATTATAAGAAACTCTTT.

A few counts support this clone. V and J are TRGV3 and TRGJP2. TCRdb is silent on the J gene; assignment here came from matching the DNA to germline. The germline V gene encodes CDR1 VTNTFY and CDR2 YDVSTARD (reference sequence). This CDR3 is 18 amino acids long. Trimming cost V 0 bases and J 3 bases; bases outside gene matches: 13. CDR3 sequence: CATWDRPLNRGSDWIKTF. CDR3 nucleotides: TGTGCCACCTGGGACAGGCCATTAAATAGAGGTAGTGATTGGATCAAGACGTTT.

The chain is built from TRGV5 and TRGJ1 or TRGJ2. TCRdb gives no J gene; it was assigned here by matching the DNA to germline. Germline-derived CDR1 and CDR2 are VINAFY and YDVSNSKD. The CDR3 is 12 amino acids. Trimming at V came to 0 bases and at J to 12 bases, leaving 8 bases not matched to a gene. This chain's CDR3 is CATWDRPEGKLF. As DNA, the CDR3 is TGTGCCACCTGGGACAGGCCGGAGGGGAAACTCTTT.

The CDR3 reads CALWEAIPNYYKKLF. The CDR3 bases are TGTGCCTTGTGGGAGGCAATTCCGAATTATTATAAGAAACTCTTT. This chain uses TRGV9 with TRGJ1 or TRGJ2. The J gene, not given by TCRdb, was assigned here from a germline match of the nucleotide sequence. CDR1 and CDR2 from the germline V gene are GITISATS and ISYDGTV (reference sequence). The junction had 7 bases not matched to a gene; V was cut back by 2 bases and J by 0 bases. This CDR3 is 15 amino acids long.

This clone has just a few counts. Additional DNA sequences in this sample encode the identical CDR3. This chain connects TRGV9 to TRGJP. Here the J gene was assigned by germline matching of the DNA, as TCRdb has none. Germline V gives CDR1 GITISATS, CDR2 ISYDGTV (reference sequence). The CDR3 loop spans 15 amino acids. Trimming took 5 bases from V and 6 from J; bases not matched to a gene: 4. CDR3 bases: TGTGCCTTGTGGGTCAGAGAGTTGGGCAAAAAAATCAAGGTATTT. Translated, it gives CALWVRELGKKIKVF.

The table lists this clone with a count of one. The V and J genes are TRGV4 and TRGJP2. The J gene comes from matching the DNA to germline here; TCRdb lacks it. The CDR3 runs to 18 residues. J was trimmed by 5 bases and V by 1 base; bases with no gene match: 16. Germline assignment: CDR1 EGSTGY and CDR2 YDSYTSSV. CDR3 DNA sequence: TGTGCCACCTGGGATGGACTAAAGAACCAGGGGAGTGATTGGATCAAGACGTTT. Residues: CATWDGLKNQGSDWIKTF.